The 21 T cell receptor beta chains below were found in one sample sequenced in a study of regulatory T cells in long-lasting Graves disease. Time point described: persistent/refractory GD, antithyroid drugs over 5 years with positive TRAb. With RNA extracted from PBMCs as input, the TCR library was made. Investigators prepared the TCR beta libraries by applying iRepertoire HTBI primers and Arm-PCR of CDR3 regions. MiXCR was run by TCRdb on the multiplex PCR reads, yielding one entry per CDR3 protein. The table records about 400,000 distinct CDR3 sequences, less than 25% of them present only once. Sequenced here: peripheral blood mononuclear cells (PBMCs), sampled when the disease was refractory, from a patient treated with antithyroid drugs. The source of these receptors is a female donor with Graves disease.

The V call is TRBV5-1, the J call TRBJ1-1, with D perhaps matching TRBD1 (6 bases). CDR3 length equals 14 residues. Germline loops: CDR1 SGHRS, CDR2 YFSETQ. V dropped 6 bases and J dropped 2 bases, with 14 bases sitting between them. CDR3 sequence (DNA): TGCGCCAGCACCCCCGCAGGGGTAAACACTGAAGCTTTCTTT. Translating it yields CASTPAGVNTEAFF.

This clonotype was seen many times. This chain uses TRBV2 with TRBJ2-2, with 8 positions matching TRBD1. CDR1 is SNHLY, CDR2 FYNNEI, per germline. Trimming took 6 bases from V and 2 from J; bases not matched to a gene: 2. This CDR3 contains 14 residues. In DNA, the CDR3 is TGTGCCAGCAGACAGGGGGAAAACACCGGGGAGCTGTTTTTT. Translated: CASRQGENTGELFF.

A few counts support this clonotype. CDR3 protein: CASSYYGQGASRSYEQYF. CDR3 in DNA: TGCGCCAGCAGTTATTACGGGCAGGGGGCATCCCGTTCCTACGAGCAGTACTTC. The V and J genes are TRBV5-1 and TRBJ2-7; 8 nucleotides line up with TRBD1. The trim removed 5 bases at V and 1 base at J, leaving 17 bases unmatched. CDR1 and CDR2 from the germline V gene are SGHRS and YFSETQ. The CDR3 spans 18 residues.

This clonotype was observed at least ten times. V is TRBV11-2 and J is TRBJ1-1; D not resolved. The CDR3 is made up of 14 amino acids. The V gene lost 2 bases and the J gene lost 0 bases, with 7 bases spanning the gap. CDR1 and CDR2 (germline): SGHAT, FQNNGV. Here the CDR3 reads CASSLNGLNTEAFF. The CDR3 region has the DNA TGTGCCAGCAGCTTAAACGGCTTGAACACTGAAGCTTTCTTT.

This clonotype was found a few times. Sequence at one end of the junction differs from germline and may be a read error. CDR3 loop: CASSYSPRVNGDYGYTF. The CDR3 DNA is TGTGCCAGCAGTTACTCGCCCAGGGTGAACGGAGACTATGGCTACACCTTC. The gene calls are TRBV6-4 and TRBJ1-2; a weak D match, TRBD1 (5 bases). CDR1 and CDR2 (germline): MRHNA, SNTAGT. The CDR3 consists of 17 residues.

The V call is TRBV27, the J call TRBJ2-1; D gene ambiguous. Trimming shortened V by 5 bases and J by 0 bases, and 11 bases separated the two germline ends. CDR1 and CDR2 (germline): MNHEY, SMNVEV (reference sequence). This CDR3 is built from 15 residues. DNA for the CDR3: TGTGCCAGCAGTACAGATATAAGCTCCTACAATGAGCAGTTCTTC. This gives the protein CASSTDISSYNEQFF.

This clonotype was detected many times. This chain joins TRBV7-2 and TRBJ2-7, with 10 bases matching TRBD1. J lost 3 bases, V lost 1 base, and 3 bases had no gene match. Germline values: CDR1 SGHTA, CDR2 FQGNSA. The CDR3 is made up of 15 amino acids. The CDR3 sequence: CASSLVGTGDYEQYF. DNA of the CDR3: TGTGCCAGCAGCTTAGTCGGGACAGGGGACTACGAGCAGTACTTC.

Ten or more counts support this clonotype. V gene TRBV14 combines with J gene TRBJ2-5, with 8 positions matching TRBD2. The length of the CDR3 is 18 residues. Germline CDR1 SGHDN, CDR2 FVKESK. The ends lost 4 bases at V and 2 bases at J; junction bases unmatched: 15. CDR3 coding DNA: TGTGCCAGCAGCCCCAGGAGGGAACGGGAGGGGCTTCAAGAGACCCAGTACTTC. It encodes CASSPRREREGLQETQYF.

This clonotype was counted ten times or more. The V and J genes are TRBV28 and TRBJ1-1; possibly TRBD1 for D (6 bases). The CDR3 runs 15 residues. Trimming took 8 bases from V and 5 from J, leaving 21 bases between them. Germline V lookup: CDR1 MDHEN, CDR2 SYDVKM. The CDR3 nucleotides are TGTGCCAGCCGCGGGGGTTCCCAGGGGAAGACTGAAGCTTTCTTT. It translates to CASRGGSQGKTEAFF.

This clonotype was detected a few times. The chain couples TRBV7-6 to TRBJ2-7; TRBD2 agrees at 12 bases. CDR3 size: 15 residues. With 1 base clipped from V and 6 bases from J, the junction kept 4 bases outside the gene matches. CDR1 SGHVS and CDR2 FNYEAQ come from the germline V gene. The CDR3 DNA reads as TGTGCCAGCAGCTTAGAGGCTAGCGGGAGGGCCGAGCAGTACTTC. Amino acid sequence: CASSLEASGRAEQYF.

This clonotype was counted ten times or more. The chain is built from TRBV30 and TRBJ2-7; D might be TRBD1 or TRBD2, each matching 6 bases. Germline lookup yields CDR1 GTSNPN and CDR2 SVGIG (reference sequence). The V end lost 3 bases, the J end lost 7 bases, and 19 bases lay between the germline ends. This CDR3 comprises 14 residues. CDR3 in DNA: TGTGCCTGGAGGAGGAGGGACACCCGACTTGAGCAGTACTTC. Residues: CAWRRRDTRLEQYF.

This clonotype came up a few times. The rearrangement links TRBV29-1 to TRBJ1-1; D remains ambiguous. The V gene lost 5 bases and the J gene lost 0 bases, with 10 bases spanning the gap. Germline CDR1 SQVTM, CDR2 ANQGSEA. This CDR3 has 13 amino acids. The CDR3 spells CSVRSTMNTEAFF. The CDR3, as DNA: TGCAGCGTTCGCAGTACAATGAACACTGAAGCTTTCTTT.

This clonotype has more than one count but fewer than ten. This chain connects TRBV25-1 to TRBJ1-2; the D gene is possibly TRBD1 (5 bases). Germline V gene sequence: CDR1 MGHDK, CDR2 SYGVNS. V was shortened by 3 bases and J by 4 bases, with 18 bases between the two germline ends. The CDR3 is 16 residues long. The CDR3 nucleotides read TGTGCCAGCAGTGACCACTACCAGGGTTATAGCTATGGCTACACCTTC. The encoded protein is CASSDHYQGYSYGYTF.

The V call is TRBV4-1, the J call TRBJ2-7; 9 bases are a match to TRBD1. The length of the CDR3 is 16 residues. Germline assignment: CDR1 MGHRA and CDR2 YSYEKL. Trimming cost V 0 bases and J 4 bases; bases outside gene matches: 7. The CDR3 DNA reads as TGCGCCAGCAGCCAAGATAGGGGGACAGGGACGTACGAGCAGTACTTC. Translating gives CASSQDRGTGTYEQYF.

In this sample, this clonotype turned up a few times. V usage is TRBV7-6 and J usage is TRBJ2-2; 9 bases are a match to TRBD2. The CDR3 has 15 amino acids. After removal of 5 bases from V and 2 bases from J, the junction contained 3 bases not matched to a gene. The germline gives CDR1 SGHVS, CDR2 FNYEAQ. In nucleotides, the CDR3 is TGTGCCAGCAGCCGACTAGCGGTTAACACCGGGGAGCTGTTTTTT. Its protein product is CASSRLAVNTGELFF.

This clonotype was counted ten times or more. The chain combines TRBV7-2 with TRBJ2-7, with TRBD2 identical over 10 bases. The CDR3 length is 15 residues. Per the germline V gene, CDR1 is SGHTA and CDR2 is FQGNSA. V dropped 1 base and J dropped 6; count of bases not matched to a gene: 6. CDR3 DNA sequence: TGTGCCAGCAGCTTAGGGGCTAGCGGGAGCGGCGAGCAGTACTTC. Its protein is CASSLGASGSGEQYF.

This sequence joins TRBV20-1 and TRBJ1-5; D is unclear. Between the trimmed V and J ends, which lost 0 bases and 2 bases, there was a span of 14 bases. The CDR3 runs 16 residues. The germline gives CDR1 DFQATT, CDR2 SNEGSKA (reference sequence). CDR3 sequence reads: CSAREGLIGGNQPQHF. The CDR3 coding sequence is TGCAGTGCTAGAGAGGGGTTGATCGGTGGCAATCAGCCCCAGCATTTT.

This clonotype was counted a few times. The chain employs TRBV12-3 or TRBV12-4 and TRBJ1-4; D not certain. Trimming left V 2 bases short and J 5 bases short, with 12 bases between. The CDR3 spans 15 residues. In DNA form, the CDR3 reads TGTGCCAGCAGTTTAAGGGCCGACTTCAATGAAAAACTGTTTTTT. This translates into CASSLRADFNEKLFF.

The rearrangement links TRBV6-5 to TRBJ1-1, with 9 nucleotides matching TRBD1. CDR1 MNHEY and CDR2 SVGAGI come from the germline V gene. Trimming at V came to 2 bases and at J to 5 bases, leaving 3 bases not matched to a gene. The CDR3 is 14 residues long. CDR3 in DNA: TGTGCCAGCAGTTACGCAGACAGGGGGACTGAAGCTTTCTTT. Its protein product is CASSYADRGTEAFF.

This clonotype is a singleton in its sample. No conserved phenylalanine or tryptophan ends this CDR3, so it is likely a read error. This chain links TRBV19 with TRBJ1-2; D call uncertain. The V end lost 4 bases, the J end lost 7 bases, and 19 bases lay between the germline ends. The CDR3 sequence is 15 residues long. Germline V lookup: CDR1 LNHDA, CDR2 SQIVND (reference sequence). CDR3 amino acids: CASSTWSGGDAGYTS. In nucleotides, the CDR3 is TGTGCCAGTAGTACCTGGTCCGGAGGTGACGCTGGCTACACCTCC.

This clonotype was observed at least ten times. The chain has TRBV20-1 and TRBJ2-5; D assignment may be TRBD1 or TRBD2 (6 bases each). CDR1 and CDR2 from the germline V gene are DFQATT and SNEGSKA (reference sequence). The CDR3 runs 14 residues. The V and J ends lost 5 bases and 3 bases respectively, with 16 bases between them. This CDR3 reads CSAQRGDSEETQYF. CDR3 nucleotides: TGCAGTGCTCAGAGGGGGGATAGCGAAGAGACCCAGTACTTC.